One and the same sample provided the 29 T cell receptor beta chains below, sequenced in a study of blood T cell repertoires in COVID-19. Method: immunoSEQ multiplex PCR; TCRdb's copy keeps in-frame clones and lacks some. The table includes around 140,000 clones, over 80% detected once. The specimen sequenced was peripheral blood. The receptors here all came from a middle-aged man who had recovered from COVID-19.

This clone was detected once. This chain links TRBV12-2 with TRBJ1-1; the table's TRBD1 call for D was not verified on the DNA. TRBV12-2 is designated a pseudogene. The CDR3 runs to 17 residues. The CDR3 coding sequence is TGTGCAAGTCGCTTAGCTGGGCACAGCCTTTTGAACACTGAAGCTTTCTTT. Amino acid sequence: CASRLAGHSLLNTEAFF.

V usage is TRBV6-5 and J usage is TRBJ1-5; perhaps TRBD1 as D (5 bases). CDR3 length: 12 amino acids. V was clipped by 6 bases and J by 2 bases, with 5 bases between them. Germline CDR1 is MNHEY and CDR2 is SVGAGI. The CDR3 coding sequence is TGTGCCAGCAGACAGGGCAATCAGCCCCAGCATTTT. It codes for CASRQGNQPQHF.

J is TRBJ1-1 and V is TRBV19; 9 bases align to TRBD1. This CDR3 comprises 15 residues. V shed 5 bases, J shed 6 bases, and the junction held 10 bases outside the gene matches. Germline V gene sequence: CDR1 LNHDA, CDR2 SQIVND (reference sequence). The CDR3 nucleotides read TGTGCCAGTAGTCTCAGCCGGGACAGGGTCCCTGAAGCTTTCTTT. Encoded protein: CASSLSRDRVPEAFF.

This clone was picked up one time. The rearrangement links TRBV6-5 to TRBJ1-2, with TRBD1 identical over 9 bases. The CDR3 is 13 residues long. The J segment lost 8 bases and the V segment lost 7 bases, leaving 8 bases of the junction unmatched. Germline V lookup: CDR1 MNHEY, CDR2 SVGAGI. The CDR3 sequence: CASIPQGAGGYTF. The CDR3 DNA reads as TGTGCCAGCATTCCACAGGGGGCGGGAGGCTACACCTTC.

The genes are TRBV6-2 or TRBV6-3 and TRBJ1-5; D is possibly TRBD1 (6 bases). Germline-derived CDR1 and CDR2 are MNHEY and SVGEGT. V lost 5 bases, J lost 6 bases, and 14 bases lay in between. This CDR3 contains 14 residues. CDR3: CASSDLGGIQPQHF. The CDR3 nucleotides are TGTGCCAGCAGTGACCTAGGGGGAATTCAGCCCCAGCATTTT.

This clone was seen just once. The chain couples TRBV10-1 to TRBJ2-2, with D perhaps TRBD1 (5 bases). V gave up 2 bases and J gave up 6 bases, with 13 bases separating them. Germline V gives CDR1 WNHNN, CDR2 SYGVQD (reference sequence). This CDR3 region has 15 residues. For the CDR3, the DNA is TGCGCCAGCAGTGAGAAAAGGGGTCACCCCGGGGAGCTGTTTTTT. Protein: CASSEKRGHPGELFF.

The V call is TRBV5-4, the J call TRBJ2-3, with TRBD2 identical over 10 bases. Trimming removed 3 bases from V and 1 base from J; junction bases left unmatched: 2. CDR3 size: 15 residues. Germline values: CDR1 SGHNT, CDR2 YYREEE (reference sequence). CDR3 sequence (DNA): TGTGCCAGCAGCTGGACTAGCGGCCGCACAGATACGCAGTATTTT. It is translated as CASSWTSGRTDTQYF.

This clone was seen once. The V and J genes are TRBV5-8 and TRBJ2-3, with 13 positions matching TRBD2. Germline loops: CDR1 SGHTS, CDR2 YDEGEE. V lost 3 bases, J lost 7 bases, and 5 bases stayed unmatched. CDR3 length: 15 residues. DNA for the CDR3: TGTGCCAGCAGCTCCTGGACTAGCGGGGGCAATACGCAGTATTTT. Protein product: CASSSWTSGGNTQYF.

This chain connects TRBV27 to TRBJ2-3, with D uncertain. The CDR3 length is 16 residues. Looked up from germline, CDR1 is MNHEY and CDR2 is SMNVEV (reference sequence). V was shortened by 2 bases and J by 1 base, with 13 bases between the two germline ends. The CDR3 spells CASSLTAIMGTDTQYF. In DNA form, the CDR3 reads TGTGCCAGCAGTTTAACCGCTATTATGGGCACAGATACGCAGTATTTT.

The CDR3 DNA reads TGTGCCTGGAGTGTGGACAGTGACAACGAGCAGTACTTC. Residues: CAWSVDSDNEQYF. The V and J genes are TRBV30 and TRBJ2-7; tentatively, D is TRBD1 (6 bases). The CDR3 runs 13 residues. Trimming took 0 bases from V and 5 from J, leaving 11 bases between them. Germline V gene data show CDR1 as GTSNPN and CDR2 as SVGIG (reference sequence).

The rearrangement links TRBV18 to TRBJ2-3; TRBD1 matches 7 bases. The trim removed 1 base at V and 0 bases at J, leaving 13 bases unmatched. The CDR3 is 19 residues long. The germline CDR1 and CDR2 sequences are KGHSH and LQKENI. The CDR3 region is CASSPLLMMRGRSTDTQYF. The CDR3, as DNA: TGTGCCAGCTCACCACTCTTAATGATGAGGGGGCGGAGCACAGATACGCAGTATTTT.

J is TRBJ2-7 and V is TRBV21-1; TRBD1, the table's D call, lacks a check against the DNA. TRBV21-1 is tagged as a pseudogene. CDR3 length: 16 amino acids. The CDR3 is CASSKILSGGTYEQYF. In DNA form, the CDR3 reads TGTGCCAGCAGCAAAATCCTATCAGGGGGGACCTACGAGCAGTACTTC.

The genes are TRBV5-1 and TRBJ2-7; 8 bases agree with TRBD1. V lost 0 bases, J lost 5 bases, and 7 bases stayed unmatched. Germline V gene lookup returns CDR1 SGHRS and CDR2 YFSETQ. The CDR3 runs to 15 residues. In nucleotides, the CDR3 is TGCGCCAGCAGCTTGGAGGCAGGGGGCCACGACGAGCAGTACTTC. Translated: CASSLEAGGHDEQYF.

The chain employs TRBV5-5 and TRBJ1-1; D gene ambiguous. CDR1 and CDR2 (germline): SGHKS, YYEKEE (reference sequence). This CDR3 has 17 residues. Deletions cut 2 bases from V and 1 base from J, with 18 bases between. The CDR3 DNA reads TGTGCCAGCAGCTTAGGCGGGGAAAAGTTGCCGAACACTGAAGCTTTCTTT. It is translated as CASSLGGEKLPNTEAFF.

The rearrangement joins TRBV5-1 to TRBJ2-1, with D maybe TRBD1 (6 bases). In germline, CDR1 is SGHRS, CDR2 YFSETQ. The CDR3 contains 13 residues. Trimming took 6 bases from V and 7 from J, leaving 14 bases between them. Here the CDR3 reads CASTVRGGNEQFF. CDR3 sequence (DNA): TGCGCCAGCACGGTCAGGGGTGGGAATGAGCAGTTCTTC.

The chain is built from TRBV5-6 and TRBJ1-1; D is perhaps TRBD1 (5 bases). Germline V lookup: CDR1 SGHDT, CDR2 YYEEEE. This CDR3 contains 14 residues. Trimming removed 6 bases from V and 5 bases from J, with 17 bases in between. CDR3 DNA sequence: TGTGCCAGCACCCTGTGGCAGGGAGGGACTGAAGCTTTCTTT. Amino acids: CASTLWQGGTEAFF. Drawing the rest from reference TRBV5-6 and TRBJ1-1, the complete variable domain is DAGVTQSPTHLIKTRGQQVTLRCSPKSGHDTVSWYQQALGQGPQFIFQYYEEEERQRGNFPDRFSGHQFPNYSSELNVNALLLGDSALYLCASTLWQGGTEAFFGQGTRLTVV.

The gene calls are TRBV6-5 and TRBJ2-5; a possible D gene is TRBD1 (7 bases). Trimming stripped 8 bases from V and 10 bases from J, with 20 bases between. Germline-derived CDR1 and CDR2 are MNHEY and SVGAGI. This CDR3 has 13 residues. The CDR3 DNA follows: TGTGCCAGCGGCGGGACAGCTAAACGGTACCAGTACTTC. Its protein is CASGGTAKRYQYF.

This chain links TRBV6-1 with TRBJ1-5, with unresolved D. The CDR3 has 12 amino acids. Trimming took off 3 bases at V and 4 bases at J, with 4 bases between the two ends. Germline lookup yields CDR1 MNHNS and CDR2 SASEGT. CDR3 sequence reads: CASSERNQPQHF. The CDR3 nucleotides are TGTGCCAGCAGTGAGAGAAATCAGCCCCAGCATTTT.

The gene calls are TRBV24-1 and TRBJ2-3; 8 positions agree with TRBD1. In germline, CDR1 is KGHDR, CDR2 SFDVKD. This CDR3 contains 15 residues. Trimming cost V 3 bases and J 5 bases; bases outside gene matches: 6. CDR3 DNA sequence: TGTGCCACCAGTGATCCCAGGGGGCCGGGAGATACGCAGTATTTT. It specifies CATSDPRGPGDTQYF.

This chain uses TRBV7-8 with TRBJ2-3, with 12 bases aligning to TRBD2. Germline V gives CDR1 SGHVS, CDR2 FQNEAQ. After removal of 0 bases from V and 0 bases from J, the junction contained 10 bases not matched to a gene. CDR3 length equals 20 residues. The CDR3 region is CASSLARFGLAGGSTDTQYF. As DNA, the CDR3 is TGTGCCAGCAGCTTAGCGCGTTTCGGCCTAGCGGGGGGGAGCACAGATACGCAGTATTTT.

The genes are TRBV10-3 and TRBJ1-6; D gene uncertain. CDR1 is ENHRY and CDR2 is SYGVKD in the germline V gene. The V and J ends lost 0 bases and 7 bases respectively, with 16 bases between them. This CDR3 region has 17 residues. The CDR3 DNA reads as TGTGCCATCAGTGAGTCGACGGGCTCCGGAGGGAATTCACCCCTCCACTTT. Translated, it gives CAISESTGSGGNSPLHF.

DNA of the CDR3: TGTGCCAGCAGCCGCGGGTCGGGACATCTCAACACCGGGGAGCTGTTTTTT. It specifies CASSRGSGHLNTGELFF. The chain employs TRBV11-2 and TRBJ2-2, with D possibly matching TRBD1 (6 bases). The V end was cut by 5 bases, the J end by 2 bases, with 18 bases between. In germline, CDR1 is SGHAT, CDR2 FQNNGV. CDR3 size: 17 residues. Supplemented by reference TRBV11-2 and TRBJ2-2, the full variable domain reads EAGVAQSPRYKIIEKRQSVAFWCNPISGHATLYWYQQILGQGPKLLIQFQNNGVVDDSQLPKDRFSAERLKGVDSTLKIQPAKLEDSAVYLCASSRGSGHLNTGELFFGEGSRLTVL.

This chain connects TRBV2 to TRBJ1-1; 8 nucleotides align to TRBD1. Per germline, CDR1 SNHLY and CDR2 FYNNEI. V shed 2 bases, J shed 1 base, and the junction held 6 bases outside the gene matches. The CDR3 consists of 16 residues. DNA of the CDR3: TGTGCCAGCAGTGAATACCAGGGGGCGACGAACACTGAAGCTTTCTTT. It specifies CASSEYQGATNTEAFF. The full variable domain, rest sourced from reference TRBV2 and TRBJ1-1, is EPEVTQTPSHQVTQMGQEVILRCVPISNHLYFYWYRQILGQKVEFLVSFYNNEISEKSEIFDDQFSVERPDGSNFTLKIRSTKLEDSAMYFCASSEYQGATNTEAFFGQGTRLTVV.

This clone was observed a handful of times. This chain links TRBV13 with TRBJ1-5; TRBD1 might be the D (5 bases). The CDR3 has 17 amino acids. Germline V gene sequence: CDR1 PRHDT, CDR2 FYEKMQ (reference sequence). V was pared by 0 bases and J by 0 bases, with 12 bases between. The CDR3 bases are TGTGCCAGCAGCTTAGGCCGTGGCAGGGCTAGCAATCAGCCCCAGCATTTT. This gives the protein CASSLGRGRASNQPQHF.

The J gene is TRBJ2-7, the V gene TRBV20-1, with D perhaps matching TRBD1 (5 bases). V was cut by 3 bases and J by 2 bases, with 8 bases left in between. This CDR3 region has 12 residues. CDR1 and CDR2 (germline): DFQATT, SNEGSKA (reference sequence). CDR3 sequence: CSASSRAYEQYF. In nucleotides, the CDR3 is TGCAGTGCTAGTAGCAGGGCCTACGAGCAGTACTTC.

The CDR3 reads CASNKYSMNTEAFF. DNA of the CDR3: TGTGCCAGTAATAAGTACTCTATGAACACTGAAGCTTTCTTT. The genes are TRBV19 and TRBJ1-1; no clear D. Deletions cut 7 bases from V and 0 bases from J, with 12 bases between. CDR1 is LNHDA, CDR2 SQIVND, per germline (reference sequence). This CDR3 region has 14 residues.

This clone was observed a few times. The chain links TRBV5-1 to TRBJ1-2; 7 bases are shared with TRBD1. Germline-derived CDR1 and CDR2 are SGHRS and YFSETQ. The J segment lost 7 bases and the V segment lost 4 bases, leaving 13 bases of the junction unmatched. The CDR3 is 15 residues long. Here the CDR3 reads CASSGGGDRASGYTF. CDR3 DNA: TGCGCCAGCAGCGGAGGAGGTGACAGGGCTAGTGGCTACACCTTC. Supplemented by reference TRBV5-1 and TRBJ1-2, the full variable domain reads KAGVTQTPRYLIKTRGQQVTLSCSPISGHRSVSWYQQTPGQGLQFLFEYFSETQRNKGNFPGRFSGRQFSNSRSEMNVSTLELGDSALYLCASSGGGDRASGYTFGSGTRLTVV.

A few counts support this clone. The CDR3: CASSQAIQGGGIQETQYF. Written as DNA, the CDR3 is TGCGCCAGCAGCCAAGCCATCCAGGGCGGGGGAATCCAAGAGACCCAGTACTTC. The gene calls are TRBV4-3 and TRBJ2-5; TRBD2 matches 7 bases. The CDR3 is 18 residues long. J was trimmed by 1 base and V by 1 base; bases with no gene match: 12. Germline values: CDR1 LGHNA, CDR2 YSLEER.

This clone was observed a single time. The chain links TRBV5-4 to TRBJ2-3, with TRBD2 matching over 11 bases. V lost 4 bases and J lost 1; bases outside the gene matches: 14. CDR3 size: 19 residues. Germline V gene lookup returns CDR1 SGHNT and CDR2 YYREEE (reference sequence). CDR3 DNA: TGTGCCAGCAGCCGGGGTCTGGCTAGCGGGGGGCAGGGCACAGATACGCAGTATTTT. It specifies CASSRGLASGGQGTDTQYF.